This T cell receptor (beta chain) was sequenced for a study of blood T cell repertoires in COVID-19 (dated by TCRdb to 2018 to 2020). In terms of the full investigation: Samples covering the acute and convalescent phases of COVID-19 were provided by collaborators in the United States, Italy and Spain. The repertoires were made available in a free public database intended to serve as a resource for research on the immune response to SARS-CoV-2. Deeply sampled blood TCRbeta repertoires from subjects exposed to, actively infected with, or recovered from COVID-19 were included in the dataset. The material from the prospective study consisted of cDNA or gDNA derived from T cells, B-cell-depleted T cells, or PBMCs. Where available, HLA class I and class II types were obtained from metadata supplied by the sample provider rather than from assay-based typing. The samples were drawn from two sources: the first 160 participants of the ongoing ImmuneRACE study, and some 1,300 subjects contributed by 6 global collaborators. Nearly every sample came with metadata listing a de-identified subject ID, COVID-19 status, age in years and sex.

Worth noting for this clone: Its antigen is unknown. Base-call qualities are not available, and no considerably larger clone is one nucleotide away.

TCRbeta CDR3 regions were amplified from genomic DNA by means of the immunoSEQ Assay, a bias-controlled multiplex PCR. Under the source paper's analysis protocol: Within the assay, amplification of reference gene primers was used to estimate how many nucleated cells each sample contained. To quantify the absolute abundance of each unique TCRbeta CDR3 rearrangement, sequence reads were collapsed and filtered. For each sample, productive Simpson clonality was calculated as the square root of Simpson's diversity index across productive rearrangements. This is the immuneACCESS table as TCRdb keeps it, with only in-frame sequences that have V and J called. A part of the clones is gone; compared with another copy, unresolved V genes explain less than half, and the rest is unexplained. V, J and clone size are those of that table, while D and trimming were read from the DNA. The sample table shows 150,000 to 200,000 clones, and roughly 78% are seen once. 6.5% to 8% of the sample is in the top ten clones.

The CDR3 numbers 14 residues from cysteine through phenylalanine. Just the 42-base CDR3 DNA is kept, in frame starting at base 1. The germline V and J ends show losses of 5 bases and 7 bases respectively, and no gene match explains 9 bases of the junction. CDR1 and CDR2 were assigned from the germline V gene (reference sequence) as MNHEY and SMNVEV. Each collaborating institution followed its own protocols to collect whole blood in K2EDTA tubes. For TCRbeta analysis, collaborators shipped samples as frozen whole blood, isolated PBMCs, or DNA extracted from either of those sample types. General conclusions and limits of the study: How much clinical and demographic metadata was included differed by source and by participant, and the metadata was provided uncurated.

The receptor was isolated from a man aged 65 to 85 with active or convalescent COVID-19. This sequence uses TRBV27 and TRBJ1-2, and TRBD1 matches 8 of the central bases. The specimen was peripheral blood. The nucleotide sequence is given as TGTGCCAGCAGTCAACCATGGACAGGGAGTGGCTACACCTTC. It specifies CASSQPWTGSGYTF.